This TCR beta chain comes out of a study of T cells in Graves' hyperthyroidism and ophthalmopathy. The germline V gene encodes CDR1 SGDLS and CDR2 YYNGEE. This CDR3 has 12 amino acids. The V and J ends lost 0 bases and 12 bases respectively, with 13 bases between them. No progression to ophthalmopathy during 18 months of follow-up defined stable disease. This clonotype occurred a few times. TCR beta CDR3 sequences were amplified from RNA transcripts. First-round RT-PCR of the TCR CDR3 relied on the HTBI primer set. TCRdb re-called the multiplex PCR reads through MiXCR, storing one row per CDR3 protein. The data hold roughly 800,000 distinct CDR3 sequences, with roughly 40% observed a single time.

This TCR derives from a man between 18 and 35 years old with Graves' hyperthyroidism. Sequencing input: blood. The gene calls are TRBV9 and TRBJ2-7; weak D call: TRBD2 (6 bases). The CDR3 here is CASSVEEGTRYF. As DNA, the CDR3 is TGTGCCAGCAGCGTAGAGGAGGGGACGCGGTACTTC.